The 25 T cell receptor beta chains in this list originate from one sample, sequenced in a study of early T cells in non-severe SARS-CoV-2 infection. TCRdb re-analysed the 5' RACE reads in MiXCR, keeping a single row per CDR3 protein. Of approximately 58,000 distinct CDR3 sequences in the sample, approximately 6.2% were seen once. The sample comprised whole blood. Receptors originate from an adult who was a healthcare worker with PCR-confirmed SARS-CoV-2 infection or an uninfected control (not recorded which).

This clonotype was counted between two and nine times. The chain joins TRBV7-2 to TRBJ2-1, with D possibly being TRBD2 (5 bases). V was cut by 5 bases and J by 6 bases, with 14 bases left in between. This CDR3 region has 14 residues. Germline values: CDR1 SGHTA, CDR2 FQGNSA. The CDR3 is CASSQRTSTNEQFF. The DNA for the CDR3 is TGTGCCAGCAGCCAAAGAACTAGTACCAATGAGCAGTTCTTC.

There are a few counts of this clonotype. The chain joins TRBV10-3 to TRBJ2-1, with 10 nucleotides matching TRBD2. CDR1 is ENHRY, CDR2 SYGVKD, per germline. CDR3 length equals 16 residues. The V segment lost 2 bases and the J segment 3 bases; nucleotides outside the gene matches: 4. CDR3 sequence: CAISETSGVDYNEQFF. The CDR3 nucleotides read TGTGCCATCAGTGAGACTAGCGGGGTTGACTACAATGAGCAGTTCTTC.

This clonotype has at least ten counts. The gene calls are TRBV24-1 and TRBJ2-1; maybe TRBD2 (5 bases). V was pared by 5 bases and J by 3 bases, with 13 bases between. The V gene's germline CDR1 is KGHDR and CDR2 SFDVKD. This CDR3 spans 15 amino acids. CDR3 in amino acids: CATSAPYGNYNEQFF. The CDR3 DNA reads TGTGCCACCAGTGCGCCTTACGGGAACTACAATGAGCAGTTCTTC.

The sample holds many counts of this clonotype. The chain joins TRBV5-5 to TRBJ1-5, with D unresolved. This CDR3 contains 12 residues. The V end lost 3 bases, the J end lost 4 bases, and 5 bases lay between the germline ends. Per germline, CDR1 SGHKS and CDR2 YYEKEE (reference sequence). The CDR3 DNA reads as TGTGCCAGCAGCTCACCGAATCAGCCCCAGCATTTT. Protein: CASSSPNQPQHF.

There are many counts of this clonotype. The J gene is TRBJ2-5, the V gene TRBV3-1; D is unclear. The CDR3 has 15 amino acids. CDR1 and CDR2 (germline): LGHDT, YNNKEL (reference sequence). Trimming took 0 bases from V and 0 from J, leaving 8 bases between them. This CDR3 reads CASSQDTAYQETQYF. CDR3 in DNA: TGTGCCAGCAGCCAAGATACGGCGTACCAAGAGACCCAGTACTTC.

This clonotype was seen more than once but under ten times. The chain combines TRBV7-9 with TRBJ1-2, with 11 bases identical to TRBD1. J gave up 7 bases and V 5 bases, and 6 bases lay outside the gene matches. The CDR3 length is 14 residues. Per the germline V gene, CDR1 is SEHNR and CDR2 is FQNEAQ (reference sequence). In nucleotides, the CDR3 is TGTGCCAGCAGCCTGAGGACAGGGGGCTTTGGCTACACCTTC. The encoded protein is CASSLRTGGFGYTF.

This clonotype was detected ten times or more. The V gene is TRBV19, the J gene TRBJ2-3, with 12 bases fitting TRBD2. Germline-derived CDR1 and CDR2 are LNHDA and SQIVND (reference sequence). Germline trimming cut 3 bases from V and 4 bases from J; bases unmatched to any gene: 8. This CDR3 is built from 17 residues. In DNA, the CDR3 is TGTGCCAGTAGTATGGGGCCAAGGACTAGCGGGGCAGATACGCAGTATTTT. Translated: CASSMGPRTSGADTQYF.

This chain joins TRBV11-2 and TRBJ2-1, with D hard to call. V was pared by 0 bases and J by 3 bases, with 9 bases between. The CDR3 contains 15 residues. CDR1 and CDR2 (germline): SGHAT, FQNNGV. The CDR3 DNA follows: TGTGCCAGCAGCTTAGAGCGGAGCGTCTACAATGAGCAGTTCTTC. The encoded protein is CASSLERSVYNEQFF.

This clonotype was recorded a few times. The V and J genes are TRBV29-1 and TRBJ1-6; the match to TRBD1 covers 7 bases. CDR1 and CDR2 (germline): SQVTM, ANQGSEA. V shed 6 bases and J 8 bases; nucleotides not matched to a gene: 7. The CDR3 sequence is 13 residues long. CDR3 residues: CSVARDSDSPLHF. The CDR3 bases are TGCAGCGTGGCCAGGGACAGCGATTCACCCCTCCACTTT. The whole variable domain, filled in from reference TRBV29-1 and TRBJ1-6, reads SAVISQKPSRDICQRGTSLTIQCQVDSQVTMMFWYRQQPGQSLTLIATANQGSEATYESGFVIDKFPISRPNLTFSTLTVSNMSPEDSSIYLCSVARDSDSPLHFGNGTRLTVT.

There are many counts of this clonotype. This chain links TRBV12-3 or TRBV12-4 with TRBJ2-5; TRBD2 might be the D (7 bases). This CDR3 has 16 amino acids. The ends were cut back, 5 bases at V and 1 base at J, with 17 bases in the middle. The CDR3 region has the DNA TGTGCCAGCAGTCCTAGGGAGGGACACCCCCAAGAGACCCAGTACTTC. Encoded protein: CASSPREGHPQETQYF.

This chain joins TRBV11-2 and TRBJ1-6; D is unclear. Germline CDR1 SGHAT, CDR2 FQNNGV. Trimming cost V 6 bases and J 7 bases, with 13 bases left between them. CDR3 size: 14 residues. For the CDR3, the DNA is TGTGCCAGCAGTCGTCCTAGTTACAATTCACCCCTCCACTTT. Protein: CASSRPSYNSPLHF.

This clonotype appeared many times. The chain links TRBV10-1 to TRBJ2-7, with 7 positions matching TRBD1. V lost 0 bases, J lost 7 bases, and 6 bases stayed unmatched. Germline-derived CDR1 and CDR2 are WNHNN and SYGVQD (reference sequence). CDR3 length: 14 amino acids. The CDR3 here is CASSESGDRPEQYF. DNA of the CDR3: TGCGCCAGCAGTGAGTCGGGGGACAGACCAGAGCAGTACTTC.

V gene TRBV19 combines with J gene TRBJ2-1; no definite D call. Germline V gene sequence: CDR1 LNHDA, CDR2 SQIVND (reference sequence). V was pared by 2 bases and J by 5 bases, with 7 bases between. This CDR3 contains 13 residues. The CDR3 reads CASSIMENNEQFF. CDR3 bases: TGTGCCAGTAGTATAATGGAAAACAATGAGCAGTTCTTC.

This clonotype was recorded at least ten times. The V and J genes are TRBV7-2 and TRBJ2-1; no clear D gene. The CDR3 is made up of 13 amino acids. With 5 bases removed from V and 7 bases from J, the gap between germline ends came to 12 bases. Per germline, CDR1 SGHTA and CDR2 FQGNSA. This CDR3 reads CASSVRPANEQFF. The CDR3, as DNA: TGTGCCAGCAGCGTAAGGCCTGCGAATGAGCAGTTCTTC.

This clonotype came up many times. The rearrangement uses TRBV4-3 and TRBJ1-4, with 8 positions matching TRBD1. The trim removed 3 bases at V and 7 bases at J, leaving 7 bases unmatched. Germline CDR1 reads LGHNA; CDR2 reads YSLEER. The CDR3 is made up of 15 amino acids. The CDR3 protein is CASSHGTGAIEKLFF. The CDR3 DNA reads TGCGCCAGCAGCCATGGGACAGGAGCAATTGAAAAACTGTTTTTT.

The gene calls are TRBV19 and TRBJ2-6, with 7 nucleotides matching TRBD1. Per germline, CDR1 LNHDA and CDR2 SQIVND (reference sequence). The CDR3 totals 15 residues. V lost 5 bases, J lost 4 bases, and 5 bases stayed unmatched. The CDR3 protein is CASSPDRAGANVLTF. The DNA for the CDR3 is TGTGCCAGTAGTCCCGACAGGGCCGGGGCCAACGTCCTGACTTTC.

This chain links TRBV4-3 with TRBJ2-3, with 10 bases fitting TRBD2. Germline trimming cut 0 bases from V and 2 bases from J; bases unmatched to any gene: 5. Per the germline V gene, CDR1 is LGHNA and CDR2 is YSLEER. The CDR3 extends over 17 amino acids. The chain's CDR3 is CASSQDRTSGYTDTQYF. The CDR3 DNA sequence: TGCGCCAGCAGCCAAGATAGGACTAGCGGCTACACAGATACGCAGTATTTT.

This clonotype came up a few times. This chain uses TRBV27 with TRBJ2-2; D ambiguous. Trimming removed 3 bases from V and 3 bases from J, with 2 bases in between. Germline CDR1 reads MNHEY; CDR2 reads SMNVEV (reference sequence). There are 12 residues in the CDR3. Here the CDR3 DNA reads TGTGCCAGCAGTTTCGACACCGGGGAGCTGTTTTTT. Its protein is CASSFDTGELFF.

At least ten counts were recorded for this clonotype. This chain connects TRBV5-1 to TRBJ1-1; 7 bases fit TRBD1. CDR3 size: 15 residues. From germline, CDR1 is SGHRS and CDR2 YFSETQ. Trimming cost V 3 bases and J 0 bases; bases outside gene matches: 5. The CDR3 nucleotides are TGCGCCAGCAGCTCGCGACAGGGTTTGAACACTGAAGCTTTCTTT. This sequence encodes CASSSRQGLNTEAFF.

This clonotype was counted ten times or more. The chain couples TRBV12-3 or TRBV12-4 to TRBJ2-7, with TRBD2 identical over 8 bases. The V gene end was trimmed by 5 bases and the J gene end by 3 bases; junction bases not matched to a gene: 9. The CDR3 extends over 15 amino acids. The CDR3 coding sequence is TGTGCCAGCAGTCAACTAGAGCGGGGGAGCTACGAGCAGTACTTC. Amino acid sequence: CASSQLERGSYEQYF.

This clonotype showed up many times. The chain combines TRBV10-3 with TRBJ2-3, with 12 nucleotides matching TRBD1. V lost 11 bases, J lost 2 bases, and 11 bases stayed unmatched. CDR1 is ENHRY, CDR2 SYGVKD, per germline. This CDR3 contains 16 residues. CDR3 sequence reads: CALGTGGEFDTDTQYF. The CDR3 nucleotides are TGTGCCCTTGGGACAGGGGGCGAATTCGACACAGATACGCAGTATTTT.

This clonotype was observed at least ten times. This chain links TRBV14 with TRBJ2-1; no reliable D call. V was clipped by 0 bases and J by 0 bases, with 12 bases between them. CDR1 is SGHDN and CDR2 is FVKESK in the germline V gene. The CDR3 is made up of 17 amino acids. Here the CDR3 reads CASSQDHPAASYNEQFF. The CDR3 nucleotides read TGTGCCAGCAGCCAAGATCATCCGGCTGCCTCCTACAATGAGCAGTTCTTC.

The sample holds many counts of this clonotype. The chain is built from TRBV6-5 and TRBJ2-7, with TRBD1 matching over 7 bases. Germline CDR1 MNHEY, CDR2 SVGAGI. This CDR3 is 13 amino acids long. The trim removed 6 bases at V and 3 bases at J, leaving 5 bases unmatched. CDR3: CASRPGQHYEQYF. The DNA of the CDR3 is TGTGCCAGCAGACCGGGACAGCACTACGAGCAGTACTTC.

This chain joins TRBV20-1 and TRBJ1-4, with D uncertain. Germline CDR1 and CDR2: DFQATT and SNEGSKA (reference sequence). The CDR3 runs to 18 residues. V dropped 1 base and J dropped 0 bases, with 18 bases sitting between them. Written as DNA, the CDR3 is TGCAGTGCTAGAGTTCCGGGGAGGGTTTTCCCAACTAATGAAAAACTGTTTTTT. It specifies CSARVPGRVFPTNEKLFF.

There are many counts of this clonotype. The V call is TRBV28, the J call TRBJ2-2; D call uncertain. CDR3 length: 16 residues. The germline V gene encodes CDR1 MDHEN and CDR2 SYDVKM. The V end lost 7 bases, the J end lost 1 base, and 16 bases lay between the germline ends. CDR3 sequence (DNA): TGTGCCAGCACCCCTCCCGGGCATTTGAACACCGGGGAGCTGTTTTTT. Protein sequence: CASTPPGHLNTGELFF.